The 20 T cell receptor beta chains below were found in one sample sequenced in a study of human thymus T cells. Thymic tissue was derived from resections collected during corrective heart surgery. Only in-frame clones appear in the TCRdb table, and some are missing; sequencing was by immunoSEQ multiplex PCR. This sample has 78,000 or so clones, with approximately 96% found just once. The sample consisted of thymus tissue. The source of these receptors is a boy under two years old with a congenital heart defect but otherwise immunologically healthy.

This clone has just a few counts. DNA for the CDR3: TGTGCCAGCAGTTTATGGAGCAATCAGCCCCAGCATTTT. It specifies CASSLWSNQPQHF. The J gene is TRBJ1-5, the V gene TRBV27, with D hard to call. Germline CDR1 is MNHEY and CDR2 is SMNVEV (reference sequence). Trimming removed 1 base at V and 1 base at J, with 2 bases between. CDR3 length: 13 residues.

The rearrangement links TRBV28 to TRBJ2-1; 11 bases fit TRBD2. Germline assignment: CDR1 MDHEN and CDR2 SYDVKM. There are 15 residues in the CDR3. V lost 8 bases to trimming and J lost 8 bases; unmatched junction nucleotides: 11. The CDR3 nucleotides are TGTGCCAGCCGGAAAACTAGCGGGAGAATCCATGAGCAGTTCTTC. Amino acid sequence: CASRKTSGRIHEQFF.

This clone was detected only once. The chain combines TRBV11-2 with TRBJ2-7; the match to TRBD1 covers 9 bases. This CDR3 region has 16 residues. V trimming: 2 bases; J trimming: 3 bases; junction bases outside the gene matches: 8. Germline V CDR1 and CDR2: SGHAT, FQNNGV. DNA for the CDR3: TGTGCCAGCAGCTTAAGACTAGGACAGGGGTTCTACGAGCAGTACTTC. It encodes CASSLRLGQGFYEQYF.

V usage is TRBV15 and J usage is TRBJ2-1, with TRBD2 matching over 7 bases. Germline lookup yields CDR1 LNHNV and CDR2 YYDKDF (reference sequence). With 1 base clipped from V and 12 bases from J, the junction kept 15 bases outside the gene matches. This CDR3 comprises 16 residues. The CDR3 protein is CATSRVRRQRGIGQFF. The DNA of the CDR3 is TGTGCCACCAGCAGAGTGAGGCGGCAGCGGGGAATCGGGCAGTTCTTC.

The chain recombines TRBV2 with TRBJ1-5; 7 bases line up with TRBD1. CDR1 SNHLY and CDR2 FYNNEI come from the germline V gene. V was pared by 4 bases and J by 0 bases, with 12 bases of the junction left unmatched. This CDR3 region has 18 residues. CDR3 bases: TGTGCCAGCAGTGCCGGGACAGTCGACCCTAATAGCAATCAGCCCCAGCATTTT. This sequence encodes CASSAGTVDPNSNQPQHF.

This clone was found once. The chain carries TRBV27 and TRBJ2-3; TRBD1 matches 9 bases. The germline gives CDR1 MNHEY, CDR2 SMNVEV (reference sequence). Losses at the gene ends were 5 bases for V and 0 bases for J; bases not matched to a gene: 6. There are 16 residues in the CDR3. CDR3 amino acids: CASSLAGTGSTDTQYF. The CDR3 DNA sequence: TGTGCCAGCAGTCTGGCCGGGACAGGGAGCACAGATACGCAGTATTTT.

The rearrangement joins TRBV14 to TRBJ1-2; D might be TRBD1 (6 bases). V lost 3 bases and J 10 bases, leaving 18 bases between the germline ends. Germline lookup yields CDR1 SGHDN and CDR2 FVKESK. This CDR3 has 14 amino acids. The CDR3, as DNA: TGTGCCAGCAGCCACTCTTGGACAGTCGCCCACTACACCTTC. The encoded protein is CASSHSWTVAHYTF.

The V and J genes are TRBV25-1 and TRBJ2-1, with 8 bases aligning to TRBD1. With V trimmed by 6 bases and J by 2 bases, 3 bases remained unmatched. Germline CDR1 is MGHDK and CDR2 is SYGVNS. This CDR3 contains 14 residues. The CDR3 DNA is TGTGCCAGCAGGGCCAGGGGGCCCTACAATGAGCAGTTCTTC. It is translated as CASRARGPYNEQFF.

The rearrangement uses TRBV11-3 and TRBJ2-2; no definite D call. Germline CDR1 and CDR2: SGHNT and YENEEA. The length of the CDR3 is 16 residues. V lost 1 base to trimming and J lost 4 bases, with 13 bases between them. CDR3: CASSLGQLYLTGELFF. The CDR3 nucleotides are TGTGCCAGCAGCTTAGGGCAACTATACCTCACCGGGGAGCTGTTTTTT.

The chain is built from TRBV4-1 and TRBJ1-1, with D hard to call. Germline-derived CDR1 and CDR2 are MGHRA and YSYEKL. V was shortened by 4 bases and J by 10 bases, with 16 bases between the two germline ends. The CDR3 length is 13 residues. Here the CDR3 reads CASSLEWRLLAFF. The DNA for the CDR3 is TGCGCCAGCAGCCTCGAGTGGCGCCTACTAGCTTTCTTT.

V gene TRBV25-1 combines with J gene TRBJ2-2, with 10 bases identical to TRBD1. The CDR3 is 16 amino acids. Germline values: CDR1 MGHDK, CDR2 SYGVNS. With 3 bases clipped from V and 0 bases from J, the junction kept 1 base outside the gene matches. The CDR3 nucleotides read TGTGCCAGCAGTGACGGGACAGGGGCGAACACCGGGGAGCTGTTTTTT. It codes for CASSDGTGANTGELFF.

The V and J genes are TRBV4-1 and TRBJ2-4; 11 bases fit TRBD2. Germline CDR1 is MGHRA and CDR2 is YSYEKL. The CDR3 sequence is 21 residues long. Unmatched junction bases numbered 13, after V lost 0 bases and J lost 0 bases. Here the CDR3 DNA reads TGCGCCAGCAGCCAAGATTATACCGGGACTAGCGGCTTGATAGCCAAAAACATTCAGTACTTC. Protein: CASSQDYTGTSGLIAKNIQYF.

This rearrangement joins TRBV27 to TRBJ2-7, with D hard to call. The CDR3 runs to 18 residues. Germline V lookup: CDR1 MNHEY, CDR2 SMNVEV (reference sequence). The V gene lost 2 bases and the J gene lost 4 bases, with 24 bases spanning the gap. This chain's CDR3 is CASSLTARGGNPFYEQYF. The CDR3 coding sequence is TGTGCCAGCAGTTTAACCGCTCGAGGTGGAAATCCGTTTTACGAGCAGTACTTC.

CDR3 protein: CASSYKGRSTDTQYF. Here the CDR3 DNA reads TGTGCCAGCAGTTACAAGGGGAGGAGCACAGATACGCAGTATTTT. The chain carries TRBV6-5 and TRBJ2-3; possible D gene TRBD2, 6 bases. CDR1 MNHEY and CDR2 SVGAGI come from the germline V gene. This CDR3 spans 15 amino acids. Between the trimmed V and J ends, which lost 2 bases and 0 bases, there was a span of 9 bases.

The chain uses TRBV4-3 and TRBJ2-7; 8 bases line up with TRBD1. The CDR3 is 16 amino acids. Per the germline V gene, CDR1 is LGHNA and CDR2 is YSLEER. J lost 4 bases, V lost 3 bases, and 11 bases had no gene match. The CDR3 DNA reads TGCGCCAGCAGCCAGGACAGGGAGGTCCCTAAATACGAGCAGTACTTC. This sequence encodes CASSQDREVPKYEQYF.

The V and J genes are TRBV7-2 and TRBJ2-2, with D perhaps matching TRBD2 (6 bases). Germline CDR1 and CDR2: SGHTA and FQGNSA. The CDR3 is 17 residues long. Trimming took 4 bases from V and 2 from J, leaving 17 bases between them. The CDR3 nucleotides are TGTGCCAGCAGCTCCCCTGAGGGACTTCAAAACACCGGGGAGCTGTTTTTT. Its translation is CASSSPEGLQNTGELFF.

V is TRBV28 and J is TRBJ1-1; D may be TRBD1 (6 bases). The length of the CDR3 is 15 residues. Trimming removed 4 bases at V and 0 bases at J, with 12 bases between. The germline V gene encodes CDR1 MDHEN and CDR2 SYDVKM. The CDR3 loop reads CASSSGGRMNTEAFF. CDR3 DNA sequence: TGTGCCAGCAGTTCCGGGGGGCGGATGAACACTGAAGCTTTCTTT.

The rearrangement joins TRBV5-4 to TRBJ2-5; possible D gene TRBD2, 6 bases. Trimming removed 2 bases at V and 2 bases at J, with 13 bases between. This CDR3 is 15 amino acids long. The V gene's germline CDR1 is SGHNT and CDR2 YYREEE (reference sequence). The DNA of the CDR3 is TGTGCCAGCAGCTTAGAAAGCGGGCCTCAAGAGACCCAGTACTTC. Translation gives CASSLESGPQETQYF.

The chain links TRBV6-4 to TRBJ2-1, with TRBD2 matching 10 bases. The V and J ends lost 6 bases and 7 bases, in that order; junction bases with no gene match: 6. The CDR3 spans 14 residues. The germline CDR1 and CDR2 sequences are MRHNA and SNTAGT. As DNA, the CDR3 is TGTGCCAGCAGCCAGCGGGGGGGCCCGAATGAGCAGTTCTTC. Protein: CASSQRGGPNEQFF.

The chain joins TRBV7-2 to TRBJ2-4; perhaps TRBD2 as D (6 bases). Germline values: CDR1 SGHTA, CDR2 FQGNSA. The germline V and J ends were trimmed by 3 bases and 0 bases, with 9 bases remaining between them. The CDR3 is made up of 15 amino acids. In nucleotides, the CDR3 is TGTGCCAGCAGCTTTGCGGGGCTAGCCAAAAACATTCAGTACTTC. Its protein product is CASSFAGLAKNIQYF. Combining the CDR3 with reference TRBV7-2 and TRBJ2-4 gives the whole variable domain GAGVSQSPSNKVTEKGKDVELRCDPISGHTALYWYRQSLGQGLEFLIYFQGNSAPDKSGLPSDRFSAERTGGSVSTLTIQRTQQEDSAVYLCASSFAGLAKNIQYFGAGTRLSVL.